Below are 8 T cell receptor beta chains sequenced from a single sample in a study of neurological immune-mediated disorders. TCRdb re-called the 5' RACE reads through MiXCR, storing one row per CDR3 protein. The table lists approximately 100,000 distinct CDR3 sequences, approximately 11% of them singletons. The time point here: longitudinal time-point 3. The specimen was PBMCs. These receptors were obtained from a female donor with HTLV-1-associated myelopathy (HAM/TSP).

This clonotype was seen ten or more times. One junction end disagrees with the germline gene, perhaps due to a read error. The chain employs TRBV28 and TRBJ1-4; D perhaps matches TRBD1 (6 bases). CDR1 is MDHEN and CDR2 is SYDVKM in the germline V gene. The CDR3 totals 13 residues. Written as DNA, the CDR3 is TGTGCCAGCAGTTCCGGGACAAAAGAAAAACAGTTTTTT. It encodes CASSSGTKEKQFF.

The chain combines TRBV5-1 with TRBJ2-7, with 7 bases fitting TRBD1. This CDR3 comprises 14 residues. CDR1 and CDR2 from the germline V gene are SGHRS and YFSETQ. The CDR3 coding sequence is TGCATCAGCAGCTTGGAACAGGGGTCCTACGAGCAGTACTTC. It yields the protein CISSLEQGSYEQYF. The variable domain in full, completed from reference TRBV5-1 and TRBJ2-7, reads KAGVTQTPRYLIKTRGQQVTLSCSPISGHRSVSWYQQTPGQGLQFLFEYFSETQRNKGNFPGRFSGRQFSNSRSEMNVSTLELGDSALYLCISSLEQGSYEQYFGPGTRLTVT.

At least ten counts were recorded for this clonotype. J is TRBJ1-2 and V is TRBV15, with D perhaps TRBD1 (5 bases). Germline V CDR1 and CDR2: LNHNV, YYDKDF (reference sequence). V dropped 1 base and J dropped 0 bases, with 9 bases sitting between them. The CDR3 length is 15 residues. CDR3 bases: TGTGCCACCAGCAGAGTGCGACAGTCTAACTATGGCTACACCTTC. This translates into CATSRVRQSNYGYTF.

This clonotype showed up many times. The CDR3 region is CASRPEFGQPQHF. CDR3 nucleotides: TGTGCCAGCAGACCGGAATTTGGGCAGCCCCAGCATTTT. The chain carries TRBV12-3 or TRBV12-4 and TRBJ1-5; D ambiguous. Trimming took 6 bases from V and 7 from J, leaving 13 bases between them. The CDR3 runs to 13 residues.

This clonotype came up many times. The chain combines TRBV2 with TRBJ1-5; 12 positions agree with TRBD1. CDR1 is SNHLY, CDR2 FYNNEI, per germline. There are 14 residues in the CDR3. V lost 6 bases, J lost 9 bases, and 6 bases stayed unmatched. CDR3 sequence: CASRGTGGAGPQHF. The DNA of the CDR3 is TGTGCCAGCAGAGGGACAGGGGGCGCGGGGCCCCAGCATTTT.

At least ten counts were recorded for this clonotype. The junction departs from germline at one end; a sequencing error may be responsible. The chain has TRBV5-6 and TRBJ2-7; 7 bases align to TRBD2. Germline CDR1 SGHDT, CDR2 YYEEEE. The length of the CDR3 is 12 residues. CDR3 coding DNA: TGTGCCAGCACCTTGGGAGGGAACGAGCAGTACTTC. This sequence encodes CASTLGGNEQYF.

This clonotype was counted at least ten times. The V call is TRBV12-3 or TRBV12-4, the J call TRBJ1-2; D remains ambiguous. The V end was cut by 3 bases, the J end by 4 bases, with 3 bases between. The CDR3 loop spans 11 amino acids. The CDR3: CASSFAYGYTF. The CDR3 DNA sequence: TGTGCCAGCAGTTTTGCCTATGGCTACACCTTC.

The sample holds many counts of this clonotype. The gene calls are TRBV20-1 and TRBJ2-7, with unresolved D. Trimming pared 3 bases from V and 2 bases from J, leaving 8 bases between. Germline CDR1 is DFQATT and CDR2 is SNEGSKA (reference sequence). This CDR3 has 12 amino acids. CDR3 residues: CSASPQTYEQYF. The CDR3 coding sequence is TGCAGTGCTAGCCCACAAACCTACGAGCAGTACTTC.